Following are 27 T cell receptor beta chains from one sample sequenced in a study of cytomegalovirus exposure and HLA in healthy donors. PCR primers comprised 60 Vbeta and 13 Jbeta primers. Only in-frame clones appear in the TCRdb table, and some are missing; sequencing was by immunoSEQ multiplex PCR. The table includes about 140,000 clones, 75% to 80% detected once. The specimen was PBMCs. The receptor source for this set is a woman aged 45-59 years in good health and CMV-seronegative.

This chain links TRBV19 with TRBJ1-4; 7 nucleotides match TRBD1. V dropped 3 bases and J dropped 3; count of bases not matched to a gene: 4. The V gene's germline CDR1 is LNHDA and CDR2 SQIVND (reference sequence). This CDR3 is 15 amino acids long. CDR3 sequence: CASSIQGQSNEKLFF. The DNA of the CDR3 is TGTGCCAGTAGTATTCAGGGACAGTCTAATGAAAAACTGTTTTTT. The full variable domain, completed using reference TRBV19 and TRBJ1-4, is DGGITQSPKYLFRKEGQNVTLSCEQNLNHDAMYWYRQDPGQGLRLIYYSQIVNDFQKGDIAEGYSVSREKKESFPLTVTSAQKNPTAFYLCASSIQGQSNEKLFFGSGTQLSVL.

The chain combines TRBV15 with TRBJ1-1; D not resolved. There are 14 residues in the CDR3. Germline CDR1 reads LNHNV; CDR2 reads YYDKDF (reference sequence). Trimming removed 0 bases at V and 0 bases at J, with 5 bases between. CDR3 in amino acids: CATSRDAVNTEAFF. For the CDR3, the DNA is TGTGCCACCAGCAGAGATGCAGTGAACACTGAAGCTTTCTTT.

V gene TRBV6-1 combines with J gene TRBJ1-1; 8 bases align to TRBD1. The CDR3 has 15 residues. The ends lost 5 bases at V and 1 base at J; junction bases unmatched: 6. CDR1 MNHNS and CDR2 SASEGT come from the germline V gene. DNA of the CDR3: TGTGCCAGCAGTTTCCGGGACAGGACGAACACTGAAGCTTTCTTT. Its translation: CASSFRDRTNTEAFF.

The rearrangement joins TRBV19 to TRBJ2-7; 10 nucleotides align to TRBD1. This CDR3 spans 15 amino acids. V lost 3 bases and J lost 4; bases outside the gene matches: 6. Germline assignment: CDR1 LNHDA and CDR2 SQIVND (reference sequence). Here the CDR3 reads CASSMGDRGPYEQYF. CDR3 sequence (DNA): TGTGCCAGTAGTATGGGGGACAGGGGCCCTTACGAGCAGTACTTC.

This clone turned up a few times. The V call is TRBV5-4, the J call TRBJ1-4; possibly TRBD1 for D (6 bases). Germline loops: CDR1 SGHNT, CDR2 YYREEE (reference sequence). V lost 0 bases and J lost 7, with 10 bases in between. This CDR3 is built from 14 residues. CDR3 sequence reads: CASSLDRVGEKLFF. The CDR3 nucleotides read TGTGCCAGCAGCTTGGACAGGGTTGGTGAAAAACTGTTTTTT. Using reference TRBV5-4 and TRBJ1-4 for the parts outside the CDR3, the full variable domain is ETGVTQSPTHLIKTRGQQVTLRCSSQSGHNTVSWYQQALGQGPQFIFQYYREEENGRGNFPPRFSGLQFPNYSSELNVNALELDDSALYLCASSLDRVGEKLFFGSGTQLSVL.

For this clone: Other DNA sequences in this sample translate to the same CDR3. The chain uses TRBV10-3 and TRBJ1-5, with 8 bases fitting TRBD1. CDR3 size: 14 residues. After removal of 9 bases from V and 0 bases from J, the junction contained 4 bases not matched to a gene. Germline-derived CDR1 and CDR2 are ENHRY and SYGVKD. CDR3 nucleotides: TGTGCCATTGGGACAGGAGATAGCAATCAGCCCCAGCATTTT. Translating gives CAIGTGDSNQPQHF.

CDR3 coding DNA: TGCGCCAGCAGCTTGGCAGCGGGGGGGCCTGAGCAGTTCTTC. Amino acid sequence: CASSLAAGGPEQFF. The V call is TRBV5-1, the J call TRBJ2-1; TRBD2 matches at 10 bases. The CDR3 has 14 residues. Germline CDR1 is SGHRS and CDR2 is YFSETQ. With 0 bases clipped from V and 9 bases from J, the junction kept 3 bases outside the gene matches.

This rearrangement joins TRBV4-1 to TRBJ1-5, with D maybe TRBD1 (6 bases). The CDR3 is made up of 16 amino acids. Germline lookup yields CDR1 MGHRA and CDR2 YSYEKL. V lost 0 bases and J lost 2, with 11 bases in between. CDR3 sequence (DNA): TGCGCCAGCAGCCAAGAAGGGGGTGGCCGCAATCAGCCCCAGCATTTT. Amino acids: CASSQEGGGRNQPQHF.

The CDR3 region has the DNA TGTGCCAGCAGCCCTTATCAGGGGGGTATCACCACCGGGGAGCTGTTTTTT. It codes for CASSPYQGGITTGELFF. The V gene is TRBV7-9, the J gene TRBJ2-2, with a possible D match to TRBD1 (7 bases). Germline assignment: CDR1 SEHNR and CDR2 FQNEAQ (reference sequence). V lost 5 bases to trimming and J lost 4 bases, with 20 bases between them. This CDR3 comprises 17 residues. Full variable domain (missing parts from reference TRBV7-9 and TRBJ2-2): DTGVSQNPRHKITKRGQNVTFRCDPISEHNRLYWYRQTLGQGPEFLTYFQNEAQLEKSRLLSDRFSAERPKGSFSTLEIQRTEQGDSAMYLCASSPYQGGITTGELFFGEGSRLTVL.

This clone has only a few counts. J is TRBJ1-5 and V is TRBV6-5; perhaps TRBD1 as D (5 bases). Looked up from germline, CDR1 is MNHEY and CDR2 is SVGAGI. The CDR3 is 15 residues long. The V end lost 4 bases, the J end lost 7 bases, and 17 bases lay between the germline ends. As DNA, the CDR3 is TGTGCCAGCAGTTCCACTCCTGACAGTAGACAGCCCCAGCATTTT. It yields the protein CASSSTPDSRQPQHF.

The rearrangement links TRBV7-9 to TRBJ1-2; D may be TRBD1 (5 bases). The length of the CDR3 is 14 residues. With 0 bases removed from V and 4 bases from J, the gap between germline ends came to 9 bases. From germline, CDR1 is SEHNR and CDR2 FQNEAQ (reference sequence). The CDR3 sequence: CASSLAGEGYGYTF. CDR3 nucleotides: TGTGCCAGCAGCTTAGCGGGGGAGGGCTATGGCTACACCTTC.

V usage is TRBV27 and J usage is TRBJ2-7; 12 bases match TRBD2. Per germline, CDR1 MNHEY and CDR2 SMNVEV (reference sequence). Trimming cost V 5 bases and J 5 bases; bases outside gene matches: 7. The CDR3 has 15 residues. The CDR3 sequence: CASSRPGLAGNEQYF. CDR3 DNA: TGTGCCAGCAGTCGCCCCGGACTAGCGGGGAACGAGCAGTACTTC.

The genes are TRBV4-1 and TRBJ2-1; 10 bases line up with TRBD1. Germline CDR1 MGHRA, CDR2 YSYEKL. V trimming: 5 bases; J trimming: 0 bases; junction bases outside the gene matches: 4. This CDR3 spans 16 amino acids. Here the CDR3 DNA reads TGCGCCAGCAGCGTCAGGGACAGGGGCTCCTACAATGAGCAGTTCTTC. The encoded protein is CASSVRDRGSYNEQFF.

The sample holds one count of this clone. V gene TRBV25-1 combines with J gene TRBJ2-3, with 7 nucleotides matching TRBD1. Germline trimming cut 4 bases from V and 2 bases from J; bases unmatched to any gene: 6. Germline values: CDR1 MGHDK, CDR2 SYGVNS. This CDR3 spans 15 amino acids. The CDR3, as DNA: TGTGCCAGCAGTGCAACAGGGGCCTACACAGATACGCAGTATTTT. This sequence encodes CASSATGAYTDTQYF.

The chain uses TRBV4-1 and TRBJ2-5; 8 nucleotides agree with TRBD2. V was pared by 6 bases and J by 4 bases, with 16 bases of the junction left unmatched. The germline V gene encodes CDR1 MGHRA and CDR2 YSYEKL. The CDR3 spans 17 residues. The DNA for the CDR3 is TGCGCCAGCAGTCATCTACCCGGGGGGGCAGTTGCAGAGACCCAGTACTTC. It is translated as CASSHLPGGAVAETQYF.

The chain has TRBV5-1 and TRBJ2-5, with D possibly being TRBD1 (5 bases). CDR1 is SGHRS and CDR2 is YFSETQ in the germline V gene. Deletions cut 0 bases from V and 2 bases from J, with 14 bases between. This CDR3 is 16 amino acids long. As DNA, the CDR3 is TGCGCCAGCAGCTTGGCCCCAGGGTTAGGGCAAGAGACCCAGTACTTC. This translates into CASSLAPGLGQETQYF.

This clone was seen just once. V and J are TRBV21-1 and TRBJ1-5; the table names TRBD1, a call not compared with the DNA. TRBV21-1 is a pseudogene. The CDR3 covers 13 residues. This CDR3 is CASADRVNQPQHF. The CDR3 DNA reads as TGTGCCAGCGCCGACAGGGTAAATCAGCCCCAGCATTTT.

This chain uses TRBV14 with TRBJ2-7, with TRBD2 matching over 9 bases. The CDR3 is made up of 13 amino acids. V was pared by 6 bases and J by 6 bases, with 6 bases of the junction left unmatched. The germline V gene encodes CDR1 SGHDN and CDR2 FVKESK. CDR3 sequence reads: CASRKSGGFEQYF. The DNA of the CDR3 is TGTGCCAGCAGGAAAAGCGGGGGGTTCGAGCAGTACTTC.

CDR3 sequence (DNA): TGTGCCAGCAGGGCAAGACAGGGTCGAGGCTACACCTTC. Its translation: CASRARQGRGYTF. J is TRBJ1-2 and V is TRBV2, with TRBD1 matching 7 bases. In germline, CDR1 is SNHLY, CDR2 FYNNEI. The CDR3 sequence is 13 residues long. The V and J ends lost 6 bases and 8 bases, in that order; junction bases with no gene match: 9.

The gene calls are TRBV19 and TRBJ2-7; a possible D gene is TRBD1 (6 bases). V lost 6 bases to trimming and J lost 0 bases, with 15 bases between them. This CDR3 contains 15 residues. Germline CDR1 LNHDA, CDR2 SQIVND (reference sequence). The DNA for the CDR3 is TGTGCCAGTAGGGAAACCCGGGACACCTCCTACGAGCAGTACTTC. Translating it yields CASRETRDTSYEQYF.

V gene TRBV5-1 combines with J gene TRBJ2-7; D may be TRBD1 (5 bases). Trimming stripped 0 bases from V and 7 bases from J, with 14 bases between. Germline CDR1 SGHRS, CDR2 YFSETQ. The CDR3 loop spans 14 amino acids. CDR3 DNA: TGCGCCAGCAGCTTGGCGCTCGCAGGGCGAGAGCAGTACTTC. This sequence encodes CASSLALAGREQYF.

V and J are TRBV5-6 and TRBJ1-2, with D perhaps TRBD1 (6 bases). Trimming removed 4 bases from V and 4 bases from J, with 14 bases in between. This CDR3 comprises 14 residues. Germline V gene data show CDR1 as SGHDT and CDR2 as YYEEEE. In DNA form, the CDR3 reads TGTGCCAGCAGCACGTGGACAGTTTCCTATGGCTACACCTTC. Translated, it gives CASSTWTVSYGYTF. Full variable domain (outside the CDR3, taken from reference TRBV5-6 and TRBJ1-2): DAGVTQSPTHLIKTRGQQVTLRCSPKSGHDTVSWYQQALGQGPQFIFQYYEEEERQRGNFPDRFSGHQFPNYSSELNVNALLLGDSALYLCASSTWTVSYGYTFGSGTRLTVV.

In regard to this clone: A read error may account for a junction end that differs from germline. The genes are TRBV5-1 and TRBJ1-2; D is perhaps TRBD1 (5 bases). The CDR3 has 15 amino acids. Germline V lookup: CDR1 SGHRS, CDR2 YFSETQ. The CDR3 bases are TGCGCCAGCAGCTCCCGCGGGGGGGTGAACTGTGGCTACACCTTC. Residues: CASSSRGGVNCGYTF.

The chain recombines TRBV19 with TRBJ1-4; D is unclear. The CDR3 extends over 13 amino acids. Per germline, CDR1 LNHDA and CDR2 SQIVND (reference sequence). The germline V and J ends were trimmed by 6 bases and 10 bases, with 15 bases remaining between them. CDR3 residues: CASSPSLGGKLFF. The CDR3 DNA follows: TGTGCCAGTAGCCCTTCGTTAGGCGGAAAACTGTTTTTT.

The chain employs TRBV18 and TRBJ2-5, with TRBD2 matching over 7 bases. CDR3 length equals 14 residues. CDR1 and CDR2 from the germline V gene are KGHSH and LQKENI. With V trimmed by 1 base and J by 5 bases, 4 bases remained unmatched. DNA for the CDR3: TGTGCCAGCTCACCACTCGCGGGGGAGGAGACCCAGTACTTC. It is translated as CASSPLAGEETQYF.

This chain joins TRBV7-2 and TRBJ2-5; 7 bases agree with TRBD1. Germline V CDR1 and CDR2: SGHTA, FQGNSA. The CDR3 covers 13 residues. V gave up 8 bases and J gave up 3 bases; unmatched junction bases: 6. The CDR3 DNA reads as TGTGCCAGCGGTAGGGGGCCCGAAGAGACCCAGTACTTC. Translation: CASGRGPEETQYF.

The CDR3 loop reads CASRGQGDYTEAFF. DNA of the CDR3: TGTGCCAGTCGGGGACAGGGAGACTACACTGAAGCTTTCTTT. This sequence joins TRBV19 and TRBJ1-1; TRBD1 aligns across 9 bases. CDR3 length equals 14 residues. The V segment lost 8 bases and the J segment 3 bases; nucleotides outside the gene matches: 7. The germline CDR1 and CDR2 sequences are LNHDA and SQIVND (reference sequence).